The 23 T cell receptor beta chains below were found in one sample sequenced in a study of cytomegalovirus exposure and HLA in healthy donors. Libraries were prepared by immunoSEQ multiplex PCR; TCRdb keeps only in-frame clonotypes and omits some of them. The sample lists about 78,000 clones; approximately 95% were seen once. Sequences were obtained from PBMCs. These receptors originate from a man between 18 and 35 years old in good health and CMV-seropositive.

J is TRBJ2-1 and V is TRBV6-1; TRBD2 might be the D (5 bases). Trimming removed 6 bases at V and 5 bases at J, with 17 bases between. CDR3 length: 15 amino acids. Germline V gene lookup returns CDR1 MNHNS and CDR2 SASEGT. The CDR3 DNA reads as TGTGCCAGCAGAGGGAGTGTAAGTTTTGACAATGAGCAGTTCTTC. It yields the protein CASRGSVSFDNEQFF.

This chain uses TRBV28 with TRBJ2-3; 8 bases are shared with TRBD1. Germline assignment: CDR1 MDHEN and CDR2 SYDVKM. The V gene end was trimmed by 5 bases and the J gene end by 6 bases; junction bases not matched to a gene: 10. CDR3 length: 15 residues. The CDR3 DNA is TGTGCCAGCAGTGGGAGGACAGGGCGGGTGGATACGCAGTATTTT. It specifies CASSGRTGRVDTQYF. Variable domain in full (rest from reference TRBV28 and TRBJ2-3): DVKVTQSSRYLVKRTGEKVFLECVQDMDHENMFWYRQDPGLGLRLIYFSYDVKMKEKGDIPEGYSVSREKKERFSLILESASTNQTSMYLCASSGRTGRVDTQYFGPGTRLTVL.

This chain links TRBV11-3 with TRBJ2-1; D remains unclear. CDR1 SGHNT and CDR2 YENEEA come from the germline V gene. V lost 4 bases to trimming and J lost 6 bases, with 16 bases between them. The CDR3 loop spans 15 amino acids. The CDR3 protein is CASSYIDSPRNEQFF. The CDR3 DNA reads TGTGCCAGCAGCTACATCGACTCCCCCCGCAATGAGCAGTTCTTC.

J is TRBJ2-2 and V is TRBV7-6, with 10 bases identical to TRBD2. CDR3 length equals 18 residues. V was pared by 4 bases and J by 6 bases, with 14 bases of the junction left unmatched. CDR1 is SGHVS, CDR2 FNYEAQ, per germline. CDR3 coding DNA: TGTGCCAGCAGCTCAGTAATTCAACTAGCGGGGAGCGCCGGGGAGCTGTTTTTT. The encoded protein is CASSSVIQLAGSAGELFF.

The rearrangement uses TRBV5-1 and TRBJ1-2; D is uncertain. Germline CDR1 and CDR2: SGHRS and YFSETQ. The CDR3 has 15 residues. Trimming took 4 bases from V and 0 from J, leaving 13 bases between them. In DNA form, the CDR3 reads TGCGCCAGCAGCACGGACTTGGAGGCTAACTATGGCTACACCTTC. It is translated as CASSTDLEANYGYTF.

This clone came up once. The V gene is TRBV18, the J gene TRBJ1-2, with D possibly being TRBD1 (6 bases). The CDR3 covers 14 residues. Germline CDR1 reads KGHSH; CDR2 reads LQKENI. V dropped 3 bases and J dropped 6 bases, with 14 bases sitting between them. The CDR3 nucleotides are TGTGCCAGCTCACCCGATACAGGGCCCCATGGCTACACCTTC. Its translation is CASSPDTGPHGYTF. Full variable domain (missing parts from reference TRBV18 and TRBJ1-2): NAGVMQNPRHLVRRRGQEARLRCSPMKGHSHVYWYRQLPEEGLKFMVYLQKENIIDESGMPKERFSAEFPKEGPSILRIQQVVRGDSAAYFCASSPDTGPHGYTFGSGTRLTVV.

The CDR3 bases are TGCGCCAGCAGCTTGGTGGAGGTGCAGGGGATGACTCAAGAGACCCAGTACTTC. Protein product: CASSLVEVQGMTQETQYF. The rearrangement joins TRBV5-1 to TRBJ2-5; tentatively, D is TRBD1 (6 bases). Looked up from germline, CDR1 is SGHRS and CDR2 is YFSETQ. This CDR3 has 18 amino acids. Trimming removed 0 bases at V and 2 bases at J, with 20 bases between.

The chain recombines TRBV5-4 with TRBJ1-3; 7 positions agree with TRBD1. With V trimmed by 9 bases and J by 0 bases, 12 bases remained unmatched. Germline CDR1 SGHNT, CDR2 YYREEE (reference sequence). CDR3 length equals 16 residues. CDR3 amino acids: CATSVGGRASGNTIYF. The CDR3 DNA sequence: TGTGCCACCTCGGTAGGGGGCAGGGCCTCTGGAAACACCATATATTTT.

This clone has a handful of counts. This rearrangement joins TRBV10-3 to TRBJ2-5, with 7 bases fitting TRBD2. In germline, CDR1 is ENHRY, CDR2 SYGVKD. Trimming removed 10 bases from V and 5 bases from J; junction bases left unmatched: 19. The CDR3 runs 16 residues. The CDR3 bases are TGTGCCACCGGGGAACTGACTAGCCTTGAGAGGGAGACCCAGTACTTC. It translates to CATGELTSLERETQYF.

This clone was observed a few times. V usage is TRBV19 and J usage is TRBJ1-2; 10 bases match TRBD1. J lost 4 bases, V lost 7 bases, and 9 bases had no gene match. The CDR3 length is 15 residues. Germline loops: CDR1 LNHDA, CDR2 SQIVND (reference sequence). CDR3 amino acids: CASNAPGQGTYGYTF. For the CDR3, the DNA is TGTGCCAGTAACGCACCGGGACAGGGGACCTATGGCTACACCTTC.

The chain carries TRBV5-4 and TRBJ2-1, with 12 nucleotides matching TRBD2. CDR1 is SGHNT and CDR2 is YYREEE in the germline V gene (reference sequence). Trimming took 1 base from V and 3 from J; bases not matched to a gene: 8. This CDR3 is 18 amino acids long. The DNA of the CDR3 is TGTGCCAGCAGCTTGCACCTAGCGGGAGGGGTTGGCTACAATGAGCAGTTCTTC. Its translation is CASSLHLAGGVGYNEQFF.

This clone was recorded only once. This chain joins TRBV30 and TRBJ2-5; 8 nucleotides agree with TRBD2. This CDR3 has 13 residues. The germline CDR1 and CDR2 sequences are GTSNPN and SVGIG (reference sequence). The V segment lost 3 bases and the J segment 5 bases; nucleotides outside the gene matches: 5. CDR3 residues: CAWRESGSETQYF. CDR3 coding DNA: TGTGCCTGGAGGGAAAGCGGGAGTGAGACCCAGTACTTC.

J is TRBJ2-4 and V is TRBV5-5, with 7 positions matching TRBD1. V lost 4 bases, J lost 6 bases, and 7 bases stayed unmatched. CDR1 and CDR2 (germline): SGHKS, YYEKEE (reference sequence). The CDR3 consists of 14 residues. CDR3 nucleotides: TGTGCCAGCAGCCCGGACAGGCTAGGAAACATTCAGTACTTC. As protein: CASSPDRLGNIQYF.

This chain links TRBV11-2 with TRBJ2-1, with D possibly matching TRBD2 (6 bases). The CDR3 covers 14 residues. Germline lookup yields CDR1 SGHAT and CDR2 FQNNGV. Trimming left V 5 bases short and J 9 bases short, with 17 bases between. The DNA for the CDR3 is TGTGCCAGCAGCCTATCTAGCGTACACGGTGAGCAGTTCTTC. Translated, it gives CASSLSSVHGEQFF.

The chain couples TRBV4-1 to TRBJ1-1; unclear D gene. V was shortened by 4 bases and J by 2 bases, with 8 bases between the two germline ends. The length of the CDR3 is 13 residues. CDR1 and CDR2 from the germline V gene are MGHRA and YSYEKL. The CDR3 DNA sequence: TGCGCCAGCAGCCCGACTGGAAACACTGAAGCTTTCTTT. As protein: CASSPTGNTEAFF.

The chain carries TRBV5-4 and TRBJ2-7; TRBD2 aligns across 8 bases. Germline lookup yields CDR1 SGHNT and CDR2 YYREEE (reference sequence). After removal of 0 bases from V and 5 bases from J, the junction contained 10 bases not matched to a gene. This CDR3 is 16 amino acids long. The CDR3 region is CASSLGGGGRPNEQYF. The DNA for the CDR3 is TGTGCCAGCAGCTTGGGGGGGGGCGGGAGGCCCAACGAGCAGTACTTC.

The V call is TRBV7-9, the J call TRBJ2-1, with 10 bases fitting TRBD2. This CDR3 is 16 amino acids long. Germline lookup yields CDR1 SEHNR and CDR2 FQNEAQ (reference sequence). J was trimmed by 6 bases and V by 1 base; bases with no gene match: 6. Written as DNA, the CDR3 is TGTGCCAGCAGCTTAGGGCCTAGCGGGAGACCCAATGAGCAGTTCTTC. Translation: CASSLGPSGRPNEQFF.

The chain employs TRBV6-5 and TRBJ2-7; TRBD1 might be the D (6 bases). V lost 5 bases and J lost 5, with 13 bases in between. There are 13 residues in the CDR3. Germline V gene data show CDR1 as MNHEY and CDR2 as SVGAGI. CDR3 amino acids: CASSTQGFHEQYF. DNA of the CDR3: TGTGCCAGCAGTACACAGGGATTCCACGAGCAGTACTTC.

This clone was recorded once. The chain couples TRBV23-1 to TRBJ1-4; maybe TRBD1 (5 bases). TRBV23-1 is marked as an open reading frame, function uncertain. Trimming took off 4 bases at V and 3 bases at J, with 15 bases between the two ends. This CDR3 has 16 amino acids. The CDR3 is CASSPSGKRSNEKLFF. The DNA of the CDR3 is TGCGCCAGCAGTCCCTCAGGGAAAAGGTCTAATGAAAAACTGTTTTTT.

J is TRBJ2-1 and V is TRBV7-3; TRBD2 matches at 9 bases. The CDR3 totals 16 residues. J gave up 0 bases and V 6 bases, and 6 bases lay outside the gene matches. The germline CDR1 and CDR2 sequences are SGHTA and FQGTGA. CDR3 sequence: CASSRAGGSSYNEQFF. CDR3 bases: TGTGCCAGCAGTCGGGCGGGAGGGAGCTCCTACAATGAGCAGTTCTTC.

CDR3 DNA sequence: TGTGCTAGTGGGCAGGGTATGTTCACAGATACGCAGTATTTT. Its translation: CASGQGMFTDTQYF. The rearrangement joins TRBV12-5 to TRBJ2-3; a weak D match, TRBD1 (5 bases). The CDR3 totals 14 residues. Trimming took off 6 bases at V and 2 bases at J, with 12 bases between the two ends. Germline-derived CDR1 and CDR2 are LGHNT and FRNRAP.

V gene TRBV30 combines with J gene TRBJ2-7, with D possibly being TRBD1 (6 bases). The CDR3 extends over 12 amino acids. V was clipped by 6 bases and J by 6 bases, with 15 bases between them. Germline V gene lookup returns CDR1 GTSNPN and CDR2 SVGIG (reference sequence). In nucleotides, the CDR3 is TGTGCCTGCCTGAGACAGGCTCCCGAGCAGTACTTC. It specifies CACLRQAPEQYF.

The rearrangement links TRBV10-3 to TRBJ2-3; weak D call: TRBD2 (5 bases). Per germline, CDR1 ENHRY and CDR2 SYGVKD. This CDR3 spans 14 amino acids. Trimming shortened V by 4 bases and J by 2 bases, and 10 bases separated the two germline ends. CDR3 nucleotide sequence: TGTGCCATCAGTGCGGACCGGGACACAGATACGCAGTATTTT. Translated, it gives CAISADRDTDTQYF.